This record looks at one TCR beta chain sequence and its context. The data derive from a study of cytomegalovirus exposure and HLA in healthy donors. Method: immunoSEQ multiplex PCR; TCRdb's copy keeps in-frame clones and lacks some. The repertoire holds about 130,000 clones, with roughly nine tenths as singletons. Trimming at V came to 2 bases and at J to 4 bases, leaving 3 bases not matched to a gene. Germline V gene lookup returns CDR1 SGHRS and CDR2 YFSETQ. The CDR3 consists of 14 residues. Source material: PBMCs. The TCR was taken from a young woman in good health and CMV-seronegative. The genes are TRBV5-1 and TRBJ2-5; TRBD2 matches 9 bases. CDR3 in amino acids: CASSFSGRGETQYF. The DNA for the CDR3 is TGCGCCAGCAGCTTTAGCGGGAGAGGAGAGACCCAGTACTTC.